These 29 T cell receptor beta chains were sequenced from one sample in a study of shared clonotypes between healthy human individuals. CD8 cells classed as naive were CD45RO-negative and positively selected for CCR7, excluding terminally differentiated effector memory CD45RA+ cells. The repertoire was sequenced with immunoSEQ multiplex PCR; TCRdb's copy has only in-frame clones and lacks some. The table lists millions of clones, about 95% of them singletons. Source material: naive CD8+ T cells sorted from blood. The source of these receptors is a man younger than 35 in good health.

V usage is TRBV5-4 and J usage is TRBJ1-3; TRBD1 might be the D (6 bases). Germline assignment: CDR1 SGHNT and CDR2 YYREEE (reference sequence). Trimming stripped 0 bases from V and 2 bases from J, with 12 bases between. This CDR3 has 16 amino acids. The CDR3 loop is CASSLAGGAAGNTIYF. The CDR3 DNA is TGTGCCAGCAGCTTGGCCGGGGGGGCTGCTGGAAACACCATATATTTT.

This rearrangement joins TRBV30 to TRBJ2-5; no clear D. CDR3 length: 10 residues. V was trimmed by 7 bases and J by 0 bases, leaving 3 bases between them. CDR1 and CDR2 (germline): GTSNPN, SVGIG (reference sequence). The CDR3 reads CAYHQETQYF. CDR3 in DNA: TGTGCCTACCACCAAGAGACCCAGTACTTC.

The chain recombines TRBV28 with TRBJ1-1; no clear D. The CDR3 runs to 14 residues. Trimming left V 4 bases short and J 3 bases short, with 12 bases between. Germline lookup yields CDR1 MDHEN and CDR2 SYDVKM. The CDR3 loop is CASSSEGPYTEAFF. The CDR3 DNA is TGTGCCAGCAGTTCAGAGGGCCCTTACACTGAAGCTTTCTTT.

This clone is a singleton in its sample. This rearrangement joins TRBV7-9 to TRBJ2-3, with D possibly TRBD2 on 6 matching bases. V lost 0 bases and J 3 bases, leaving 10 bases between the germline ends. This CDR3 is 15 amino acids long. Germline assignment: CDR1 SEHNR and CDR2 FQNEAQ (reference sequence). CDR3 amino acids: CASSLAFLATDTQYF. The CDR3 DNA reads TGTGCCAGCAGCTTAGCGTTCCTAGCGACAGATACGCAGTATTTT.

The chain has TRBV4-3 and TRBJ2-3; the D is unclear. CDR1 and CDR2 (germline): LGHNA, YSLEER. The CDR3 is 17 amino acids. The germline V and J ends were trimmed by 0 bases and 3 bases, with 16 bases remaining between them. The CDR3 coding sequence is TGCGCCAGCAGCCAAGAGCCCGGGTATAGCCCTACAGATACGCAGTATTTT. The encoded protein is CASSQEPGYSPTDTQYF.

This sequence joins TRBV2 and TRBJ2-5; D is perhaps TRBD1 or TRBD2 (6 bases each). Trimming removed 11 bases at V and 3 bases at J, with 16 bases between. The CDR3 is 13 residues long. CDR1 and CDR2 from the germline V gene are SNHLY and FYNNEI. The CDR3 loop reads CASSPGAKETQYF. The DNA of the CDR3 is TGTGCCTCCTCCCCGGGGGCAAAAGAGACCCAGTACTTC.

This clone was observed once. The CDR3 protein is CASSEAWTEINTEAFF. Here the CDR3 DNA reads TGTGCCAGCAGTGAAGCGTGGACAGAAATAAACACTGAAGCTTTCTTT. The V and J genes are TRBV6-1 and TRBJ1-1, with D possibly TRBD1 on 6 matching bases. Germline V gene data show CDR1 as MNHNS and CDR2 as SASEGT. The CDR3 totals 16 residues. The V gene lost 0 bases and the J gene lost 2 bases, with 13 bases spanning the gap.

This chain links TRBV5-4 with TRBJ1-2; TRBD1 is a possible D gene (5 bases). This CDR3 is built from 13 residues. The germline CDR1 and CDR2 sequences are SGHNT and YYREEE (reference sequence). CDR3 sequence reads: CATAVGDVYGYTF. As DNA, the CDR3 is TGTGCTACGGCGGTAGGGGACGTATACGGCTACACCTTC.

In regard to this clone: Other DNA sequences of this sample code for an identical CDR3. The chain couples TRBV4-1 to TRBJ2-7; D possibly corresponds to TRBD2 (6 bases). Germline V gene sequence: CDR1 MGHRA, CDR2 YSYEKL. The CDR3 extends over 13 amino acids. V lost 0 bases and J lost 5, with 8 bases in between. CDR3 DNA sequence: TGCGCCAGCAGCCAAGATCGCGGGGACGAGCAGTACTTC. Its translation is CASSQDRGDEQYF.

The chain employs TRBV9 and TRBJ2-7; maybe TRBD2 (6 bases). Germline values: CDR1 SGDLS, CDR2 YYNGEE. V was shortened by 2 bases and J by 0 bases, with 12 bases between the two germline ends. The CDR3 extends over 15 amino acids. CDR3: CASSVDASASYEQYF. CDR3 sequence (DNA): TGTGCCAGCAGCGTTGATGCTAGCGCCTCCTACGAGCAGTACTTC.

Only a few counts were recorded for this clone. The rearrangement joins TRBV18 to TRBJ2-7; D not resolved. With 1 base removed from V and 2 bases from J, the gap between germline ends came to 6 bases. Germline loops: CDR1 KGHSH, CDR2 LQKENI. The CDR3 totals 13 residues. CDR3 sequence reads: CASSPQETYEQYF. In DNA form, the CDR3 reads TGTGCCAGCTCACCACAAGAGACCTACGAGCAGTACTTC.

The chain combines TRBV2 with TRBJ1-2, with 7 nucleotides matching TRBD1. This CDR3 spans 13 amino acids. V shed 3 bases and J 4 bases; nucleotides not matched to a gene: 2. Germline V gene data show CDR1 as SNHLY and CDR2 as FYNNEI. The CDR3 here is CASSDGTVYGYTF. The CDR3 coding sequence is TGTGCCAGCAGTGATGGGACAGTCTATGGCTACACCTTC.

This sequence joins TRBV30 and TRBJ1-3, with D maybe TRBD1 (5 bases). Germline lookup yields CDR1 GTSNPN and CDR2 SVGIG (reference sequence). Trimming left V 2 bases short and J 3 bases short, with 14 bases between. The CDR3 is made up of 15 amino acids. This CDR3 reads CAWSPPQGLGNTIYF. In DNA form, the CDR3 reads TGTGCCTGGAGTCCCCCCCAGGGACTTGGAAACACCATATATTTT.

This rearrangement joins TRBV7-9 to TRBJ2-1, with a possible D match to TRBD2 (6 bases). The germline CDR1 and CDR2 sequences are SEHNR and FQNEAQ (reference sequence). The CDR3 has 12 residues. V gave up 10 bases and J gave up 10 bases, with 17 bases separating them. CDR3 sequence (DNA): TGTGCCACCACGCGGGACCGACGGGAGCAGTTCTTC. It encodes CATTRDRREQFF.

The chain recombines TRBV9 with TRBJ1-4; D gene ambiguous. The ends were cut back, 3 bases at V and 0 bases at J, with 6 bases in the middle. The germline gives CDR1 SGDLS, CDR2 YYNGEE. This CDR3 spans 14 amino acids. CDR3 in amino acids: CASSGTTTNEKLFF. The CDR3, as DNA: TGTGCCAGCAGCGGGACGACAACTAATGAAAAACTGTTTTTT.

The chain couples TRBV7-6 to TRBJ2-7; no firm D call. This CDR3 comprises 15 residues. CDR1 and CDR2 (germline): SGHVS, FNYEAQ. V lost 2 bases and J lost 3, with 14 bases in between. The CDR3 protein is CASSLTPEVIYEQYF. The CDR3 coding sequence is TGTGCCAGCAGCTTAACTCCAGAGGTAATCTACGAGCAGTACTTC.

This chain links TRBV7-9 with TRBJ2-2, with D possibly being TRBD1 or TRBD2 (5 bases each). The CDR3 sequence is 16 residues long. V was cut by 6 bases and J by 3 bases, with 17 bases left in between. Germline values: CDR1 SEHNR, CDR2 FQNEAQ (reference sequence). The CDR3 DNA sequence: TGTGCCAGCAGGTCCCGCCGGGACCTTGACACCGGGGAGCTGTTTTTT. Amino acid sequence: CASRSRRDLDTGELFF.

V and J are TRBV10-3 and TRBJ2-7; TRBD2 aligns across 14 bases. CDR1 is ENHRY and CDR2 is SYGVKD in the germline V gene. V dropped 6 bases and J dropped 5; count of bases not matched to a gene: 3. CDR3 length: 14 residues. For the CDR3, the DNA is TGTGCCATCAGGGGACTAGCGGGAGTAAACGAGCAGTACTTC. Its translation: CAIRGLAGVNEQYF.

DNA of the CDR3: TGTGCCAGCAGTCAGTCGATCCCCGGAGGGAACGAGCAGTACTTC. As protein: CASSQSIPGGNEQYF. The V and J genes are TRBV28 and TRBJ2-7; D is perhaps TRBD2 (6 bases). Trimming cost V 5 bases and J 5 bases, with 19 bases left between them. CDR1 is MDHEN, CDR2 SYDVKM, per germline. This CDR3 contains 15 residues.

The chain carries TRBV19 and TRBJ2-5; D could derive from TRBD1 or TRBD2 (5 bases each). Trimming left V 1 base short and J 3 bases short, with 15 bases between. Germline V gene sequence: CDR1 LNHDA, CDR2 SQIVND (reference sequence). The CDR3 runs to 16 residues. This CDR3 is CASSIAGLAREETQYF. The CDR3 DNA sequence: TGTGCCAGTAGTATAGCAGGGCTAGCCCGGGAAGAGACCCAGTACTTC.

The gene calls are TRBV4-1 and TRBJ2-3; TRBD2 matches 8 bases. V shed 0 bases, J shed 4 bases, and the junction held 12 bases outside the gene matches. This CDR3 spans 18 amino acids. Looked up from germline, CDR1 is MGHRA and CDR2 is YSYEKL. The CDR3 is CASSQEKAPGGGADTQYF. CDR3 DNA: TGCGCCAGCAGCCAAGAAAAGGCCCCCGGGGGGGGAGCAGATACGCAGTATTTT.

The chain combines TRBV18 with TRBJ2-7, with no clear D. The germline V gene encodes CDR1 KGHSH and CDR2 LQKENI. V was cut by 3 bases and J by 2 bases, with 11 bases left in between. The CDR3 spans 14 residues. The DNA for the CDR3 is TGTGCCAGCTCACCCGAATTGGTTCCCTACGAGCAGTACTTC. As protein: CASSPELVPYEQYF.

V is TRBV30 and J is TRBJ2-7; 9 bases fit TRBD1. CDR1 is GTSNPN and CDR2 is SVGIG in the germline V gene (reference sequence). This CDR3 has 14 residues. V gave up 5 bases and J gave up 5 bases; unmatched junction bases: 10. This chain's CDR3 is CAWDPGTGNHEQYF. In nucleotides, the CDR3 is TGTGCCTGGGACCCCGGGACAGGGAACCACGAGCAGTACTTC.

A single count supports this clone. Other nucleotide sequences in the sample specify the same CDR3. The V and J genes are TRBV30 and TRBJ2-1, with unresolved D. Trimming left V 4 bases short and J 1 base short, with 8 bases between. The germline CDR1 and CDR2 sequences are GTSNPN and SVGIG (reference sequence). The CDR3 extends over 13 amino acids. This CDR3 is CAWTLGSYNEQFF. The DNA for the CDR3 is TGTGCCTGGACTTTGGGATCCTACAATGAGCAGTTCTTC. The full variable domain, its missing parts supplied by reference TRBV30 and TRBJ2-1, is SQTIHQWPATLVQPVGSPLSLECTVEGTSNPNLYWYRQAAGRGLQLLFYSVGIGQISSEVPQNLSASRPQDRQFILSSKKLLLSDSGFYLCAWTLGSYNEQFFGPGTRLTVL.

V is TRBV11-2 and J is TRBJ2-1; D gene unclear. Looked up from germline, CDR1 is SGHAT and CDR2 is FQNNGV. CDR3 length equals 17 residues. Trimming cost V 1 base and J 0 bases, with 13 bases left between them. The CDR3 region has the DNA TGTGCCAGCAGCTTAGGGCATGGCGGTGGCTCCTACAATGAGCAGTTCTTC. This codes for CASSLGHGGGSYNEQFF.

CDR3 coding DNA: TGTGCCAGCAGTCGCACAGGAGGGGGTGATGAAAAACTGTTTTTT. As protein: CASSRTGGGDEKLFF. This chain joins TRBV2 and TRBJ1-4; weak D call: TRBD1 (6 bases). CDR3 size: 15 residues. The ends were cut back, 5 bases at V and 6 bases at J, with 16 bases in the middle. Germline V gene sequence: CDR1 SNHLY, CDR2 FYNNEI.

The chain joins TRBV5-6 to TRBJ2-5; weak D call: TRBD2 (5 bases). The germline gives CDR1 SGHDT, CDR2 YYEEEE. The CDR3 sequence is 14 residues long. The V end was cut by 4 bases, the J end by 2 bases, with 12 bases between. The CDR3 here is CASSPLLVQETQYF. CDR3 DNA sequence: TGTGCCAGCAGCCCCCTACTAGTTCAAGAGACCCAGTACTTC.

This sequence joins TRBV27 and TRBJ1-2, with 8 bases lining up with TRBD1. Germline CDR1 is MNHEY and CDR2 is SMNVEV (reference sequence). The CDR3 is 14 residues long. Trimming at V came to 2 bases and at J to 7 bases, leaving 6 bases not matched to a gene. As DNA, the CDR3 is TGTGCCAGCAGTTTAATCGGGACAGGTTCTGGCTACACCTTC. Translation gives CASSLIGTGSGYTF.

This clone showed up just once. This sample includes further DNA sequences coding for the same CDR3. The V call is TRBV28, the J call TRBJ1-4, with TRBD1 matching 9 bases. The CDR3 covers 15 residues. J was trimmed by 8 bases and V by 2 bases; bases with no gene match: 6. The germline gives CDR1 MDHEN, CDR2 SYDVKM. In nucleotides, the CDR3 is TGTGCCAGCAGTTTACCGGACAGGGGACCGGAAAAACTGTTTTTT. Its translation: CASSLPDRGPEKLFF.